Listed below are T cell receptor beta chains from one sample, sequenced in a study of shared clonotypes between healthy human individuals. The repertoire was sequenced with immunoSEQ multiplex PCR; TCRdb's copy has only in-frame clones and lacks some. Of about 2 million clones listed, about 94% are singletons. The sequenced sample was naive CD8+ T cells sorted from blood. The receptors were gathered from a young man in good health. The CDR3 runs from the conserved cysteine through the conserved F or W. Each record gives: J gene, D gene, clone size, V gene, CDR3 protein, CDR3 DNA. A D gene is named only where the DNA matches it firmly. Clone size is given for some rows only: seen once, a few or many times, or a class if the clone is expanded.

J: TRBJ2-7; D: TRBD1; size: -; V: TRBV7-9; CDR3: CASSLATGGSYEQYF; DNA: TGTGCCAGCAGCTTAGCCACAGGGGGATCCTACGAGCAGTACTTC
J: TRBJ2-3; D: -; size: -; V: TRBV27; CDR3: CASSLSIQGADTQYF; DNA: TGTGCCAGCAGTTTATCGATCCAGGGCGCAGATACGCAGTATTTT
J: TRBJ1-6; D: -; size: once; V: TRBV28; CDR3: CASSPTGQRNSPLHF; DNA: TGTGCCAGCAGTCCCACGGGCCAGCGGAATTCACCCCTCCACTTT
J: TRBJ1-1; D: TRBD1; size: -; V: TRBV6-5; CDR3: CASSYAGTGSEAFF; DNA: TGTGCCAGCAGTTACGCCGGGACAGGGTCTGAAGCTTTCTTT
J: TRBJ1-2; D: -; size: -; V: TRBV30; CDR3: CAWNSDNYGYTF; DNA: TGTGCCTGGAACTCGGACAACTATGGCTACACCTTC
J: TRBJ1-2; D: -; size: -; V: TRBV27; CDR3: CASSLSGDSDYGYTF; DNA: TGTGCCAGCAGTTTATCAGGGGACTCGGACTATGGCTACACCTTC
J: TRBJ2-7; D: TRBD1; size: -; V: TRBV6-6; CDR3: CASSSPGTGPYEQYF; DNA: TGTGCCAGCAGTTCCCCCGGGACAGGGCCCTACGAGCAGTACTTC
J: TRBJ1-1; D: -; size: -; V: TRBV4-1; CDR3: CASSQGGQADTEAFF; DNA: TGCGCCAGCAGCCAAGGAGGTCAGGCTGACACTGAAGCTTTCTTT
J: TRBJ2-1; D: -; size: -; V: TRBV30; CDR3: CAHQGGNYNEQFF; DNA: TGTGCCCATCAGGGGGGAAACTACAATGAGCAGTTCTTC
J: TRBJ1-2; D: -; size: -; V: TRBV10-2; CDR3: CASSDDSYGYTF; DNA: TGCGCCAGCAGTGATGACAGCTATGGCTACACCTTC
J: TRBJ2-5; D: -; size: many; V: TRBV2; CDR3: CASSVSAETQYF; DNA: TGTGCCAGCAGTGTTTCTGCGGAGACCCAGTACTTC
J: TRBJ1-3; D: -; size: -; V: TRBV2; CDR3: CASSSFFSGNTIYF; DNA: TGTGCCAGCAGTTCTTTCTTCTCTGGAAACACCATATATTTT
J: TRBJ2-1; D: -; size: -; V: TRBV29-1; CDR3: CSVESSTPFSSYNEQFF; DNA: TGCAGCGTTGAGAGCAGCACACCCTTCAGCTCCTACAATGAGCAGTTCTTC
J: TRBJ2-4; D: -; size: -; V: TRBV12-2; CDR3: CASRHPGQGAKNIQYF; DNA: TGTGCAAGTCGCCATCCGGGACAGGGAGCCAAAAACATTCAGTACTTC
J: TRBJ2-1; D: -; size: -; V: TRBV30; CDR3: CAWELGTYNEQFF; DNA: TGTGCCTGGGAACTGGGAACGTACAATGAGCAGTTCTTC
J: TRBJ2-7; D: TRBD2; size: -; V: TRBV13; CDR3: CASSLLRGSEQYF; DNA: TGTGCCAGCAGCTTACTGCGGGGGAGCGAGCAGTACTTC
J: TRBJ2-5; D: TRBD1; size: -; V: TRBV7-7; CDR3: CASSLWTGGQETQYF; DNA: TGTGCTAGCAGCTTATGGACAGGGGGCCAGGAGACCCAGTACTTC
J: TRBJ2-3; D: -; size: -; V: TRBV5-4; CDR3: CASRSEWADTQYF; DNA: TGTGCCAGCAGGAGCGAGTGGGCAGATACGCAGTATTTT
J: TRBJ2-1; D: -; size: -; V: TRBV13; CDR3: CASSGATDNEQFF; DNA: TGTGCCAGCAGCGGGGCGACTGACAATGAGCAGTTCTTC
J: TRBJ2-3; D: -; size: -; V: TRBV10-2; CDR3: CASSATSPSTDTQYF; DNA: TGCGCCAGCAGTGCTACTAGCCCTAGCACAGATACGCAGTATTTT
J: TRBJ2-7; D: -; size: -; V: TRBV7-8; CDR3: CASSLAPDTTVAYEQYF; DNA: TGTGCCAGCAGCTTAGCTCCGGACACGACGGTAGCCTACGAGCAGTACTTC
J: TRBJ2-7; D: -; size: -; V: TRBV27; CDR3: CASSLLGGTYEQYF; DNA: TGTGCCAGCAGTTTGCTAGGGGGAACCTACGAGCAGTACTTC
J: TRBJ2-7; D: -; size: once; V: TRBV19; CDR3: CASSIEGRLENVPYEQYF; DNA: TGTGCCAGTAGTATAGAGGGCCGACTGGAGAACGTCCCCTACGAGCAGTACTTC
J: TRBJ1-5; D: -; size: few; V: TRBV7-8; CDR3: CASSPPGEGNQPQHF; DNA: TGTGCCAGCAGCCCCCCAGGGGAAGGCAATCAGCCCCAGCATTTT
J: TRBJ2-7; D: -; size: -; V: TRBV6-5; CDR3: CASSYSGGNEQYF; DNA: TGTGCCAGCAGTTACTCTGGGGGCAACGAGCAGTACTTC
J: TRBJ1-5; D: -; size: -; V: TRBV19; CDR3: CASSVAPNQPQHF; DNA: TGTGCCAGTAGTGTGGCCCCCAATCAGCCCCAGCATTTT
J: TRBJ2-1; D: TRBD1; size: -; V: TRBV18; CDR3: CASSLRDSSFDEQFF; DNA: TGTGCCAGCTCACTCCGGGACAGTTCCTTCGATGAGCAGTTCTTC
J: TRBJ2-7; D: TRBD1; size: -; V: TRBV27; CDR3: CASSAGQGFYEQYF; DNA: TGTGCCAGCAGTGCAGGACAGGGATTCTACGAGCAGTACTTC
J: TRBJ2-1; D: TRBD1; size: -; V: TRBV10-3; CDR3: CAISESAWGGQGGFTSYNEQFF; DNA: TGTGCCATCAGTGAGTCGGCGTGGGGAGGACAGGGGGGGTTTACCTCCTACAATGAGCAGTTCTTC
J: TRBJ2-7; D: TRBD1; size: -; V: TRBV19; CDR3: CASSGRQGGSSEQYF; DNA: TGTGCCAGTAGTGGGAGACAGGGTGGGTCGAGCGAGCAGTACTTC
J: TRBJ2-2; D: -; size: -; V: TRBV6-1; CDR3: CASSAGEIGELFF; DNA: TGTGCCAGCAGTGCAGGGGAGATCGGGGAGCTGTTTTTT
J: TRBJ2-1; D: TRBD2; size: -; V: TRBV4-3; CDR3: CASSQDQGLAYNEQFF; DNA: TGCGCCAGCAGCCAAGATCAAGGACTAGCGTACAATGAGCAGTTCTTC
J: TRBJ2-2; D: -; size: -; V: TRBV7-6; CDR3: CASSSMTEPTGRTGELFF; DNA: TGTGCCAGCAGTTCTATGACAGAACCCACGGGCCGCACCGGGGAGCTGTTTTTT
J: TRBJ2-4; D: TRBD2; size: -; V: TRBV5-1; CDR3: CASSSQGPVSGPKNIQYF; DNA: TGCGCCAGCAGCTCTCAGGGTCCGGTTAGCGGGCCCAAAAACATTCAGTACTTC
J: TRBJ1-6; D: -; size: -; V: TRBV6-5; CDR3: CASSYSVPGTGSPLHF; DNA: TGTGCCAGCAGTTACTCGGTCCCAGGAACCGGTTCACCCCTCCACTTT
J: TRBJ2-7; D: TRBD2; size: -; V: TRBV6-1; CDR3: CASSARGSSPYEQYF; DNA: TGTGCCAGCAGTGCTCGCGGGAGTTCTCCCTACGAGCAGTACTTC
J: TRBJ2-7; D: TRBD1; size: -; V: TRBV7-9; CDR3: CASSYRGYSEQYF; DNA: TGTGCCAGCAGCTACAGGGGATACTCCGAGCAGTACTTC
J: TRBJ2-1; D: TRBD2; size: -; V: TRBV7-6; CDR3: CASSSVLAASSYNEQFF; DNA: TGTGCCAGCAGCTCAGTACTAGCGGCGAGCTCCTACAATGAGCAGTTCTTC
J: TRBJ2-1; D: TRBD2; size: -; V: TRBV7-9; CDR3: CASSLIGLAATNEQFF; DNA: TGTGCCAGCAGCCTTATCGGACTAGCGGCAACGAATGAGCAGTTCTTC
J: TRBJ1-6; D: TRBD1; size: -; V: TRBV6-5; CDR3: CASSGGTGDSPLHF; DNA: TGTGCCAGCAGTGGCGGGACAGGGGATTCACCCCTCCACTTT
J: TRBJ1-5; D: TRBD1; size: -; V: TRBV4-1; CDR3: CASSHLGGSNQPQHF; DNA: TGCGCCAGCAGCCATTTAGGGGGCAGCAATCAGCCCCAGCATTTT
J: TRBJ2-7; D: TRBD1; size: -; V: TRBV27; CDR3: CASGQGSHEQYF; DNA: TGTGCCAGCGGACAGGGTTCGCACGAGCAGTACTTC